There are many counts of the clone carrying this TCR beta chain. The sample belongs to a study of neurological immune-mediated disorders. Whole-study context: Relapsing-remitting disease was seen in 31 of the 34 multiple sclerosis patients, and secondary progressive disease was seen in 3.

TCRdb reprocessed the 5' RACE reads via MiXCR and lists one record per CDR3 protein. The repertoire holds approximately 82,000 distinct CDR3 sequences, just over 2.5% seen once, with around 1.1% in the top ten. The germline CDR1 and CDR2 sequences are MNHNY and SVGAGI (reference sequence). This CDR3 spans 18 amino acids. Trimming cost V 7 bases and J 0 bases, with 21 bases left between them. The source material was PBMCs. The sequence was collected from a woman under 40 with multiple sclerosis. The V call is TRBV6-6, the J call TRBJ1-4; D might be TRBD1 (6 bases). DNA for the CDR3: TGTGCCAGCACCCAAACCCTTGGACAGCCCTCAACTAATGAAAAACTGTTTTTT. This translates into CASTQTLGQPSTNEKLFF.